Following are 14 T cell receptor beta chains from one sample sequenced in a study of blood T cell repertoires in COVID-19. Here immunoSEQ multiplex PCR was the method, and the copy in TCRdb shows in-frame clones only, minus some. The sample shows some 220,000 clones, around 81% of them seen only once. Sequencing input: peripheral blood. The receptors come from a human donor in a cohort sampled during active COVID-19.

V usage is TRBV4-3 and J usage is TRBJ1-4; the D is unclear. CDR3 size: 16 residues. Germline CDR1 LGHNA, CDR2 YSLEER. Trimming left V 1 base short and J 0 bases short, with 9 bases between. The CDR3 DNA reads TGCGCCAGCAGCCAAGCTGTCAGATCAACTAATGAAAAACTGTTTTTT. Translating gives CASSQAVRSTNEKLFF.

Only a few counts were recorded for this clone. V and J are TRBV6-5 and TRBJ2-7, with D perhaps TRBD1 (5 bases). V lost 4 bases to trimming and J lost 3 bases, with 13 bases between them. Germline V gene sequence: CDR1 MNHEY, CDR2 SVGAGI. The CDR3 has 14 amino acids. CDR3 coding DNA: TGTGCCAGCAGTTTAGACAGAACCGACTACGAGCAGTACTTC. Translating it yields CASSLDRTDYEQYF.

The chain is built from TRBV4-2 and TRBJ2-7; TRBD2 agrees at 8 bases. The germline V gene encodes CDR1 LGHNA and CDR2 YNFKEQ. CDR3 length: 15 amino acids. Germline trimming cut 0 bases from V and 4 bases from J; bases unmatched to any gene: 5. The CDR3 is CASSQERGVNYEQYF. The CDR3 nucleotides read TGTGCCAGCAGCCAAGAGCGGGGGGTAAATTACGAGCAGTACTTC.

The rearrangement links TRBV27 to TRBJ2-2; possible D gene TRBD2, 6 bases. CDR1 and CDR2 from the germline V gene are MNHEY and SMNVEV (reference sequence). The V end lost 2 bases, the J end lost 0 bases, and 10 bases lay between the germline ends. CDR3 length: 16 amino acids. CDR3: CASSLSAGPNTGELFF. The CDR3 bases are TGTGCCAGCAGTTTAAGCGCGGGGCCGAACACCGGGGAGCTGTTTTTT.

This chain uses TRBV5-1 with TRBJ2-7, with 7 bases lining up with TRBD1. Germline loops: CDR1 SGHRS, CDR2 YFSETQ. The V and J ends lost 4 bases and 7 bases, in that order; junction bases with no gene match: 14. CDR3 length: 15 amino acids. This CDR3 reads CASSPYRDSGLEQYF. The CDR3 region has the DNA TGCGCCAGCAGCCCCTACCGGGACAGTGGTTTGGAGCAGTACTTC.

This clone was seen only a few times. The chain is built from TRBV11-2 and TRBJ2-1; tentative D call: TRBD2 (6 bases). Germline assignment: CDR1 SGHAT and CDR2 FQNNGV. The CDR3 contains 17 residues. Trimming cost V 0 bases and J 1 base, with 13 bases left between them. The CDR3 here is CASSLDLFAGSYNEQFF. The CDR3 bases are TGTGCCAGCAGCTTAGATCTATTCGCGGGGTCCTACAATGAGCAGTTCTTC. Filled out from reference TRBV11-2 and TRBJ2-1, the complete variable domain reads EAGVAQSPRYKIIEKRQSVAFWCNPISGHATLYWYQQILGQGPKLLIQFQNNGVVDDSQLPKDRFSAERLKGVDSTLKIQPAKLEDSAVYLCASSLDLFAGSYNEQFFGPGTRLTVL.

The rearrangement uses TRBV3-1 (or the pseudogene TRBV3-2) and TRBJ2-5, with a tentative D call TRBD1 (6 bases). V was clipped by 1 base and J by 5 bases, with 17 bases between them. The CDR3 totals 16 residues. CDR1 and CDR2 from the germline V gene are LGHDT and YNNKEL (reference sequence). The CDR3 loop reads CASSQAATGLVETQYF. CDR3 bases: TGTGCCAGCAGCCAAGCCGCGACAGGTCTGGTGGAGACCCAGTACTTC.

This chain connects TRBV12-3 or TRBV12-4 to TRBJ2-7; TRBD1 matches at 8 bases. The CDR3 has 13 residues. The V and J ends lost 7 bases and 1 base, in that order; junction bases with no gene match: 3. DNA of the CDR3: TGTGCCAGCACCTGGACAGGGTCCTACGAGCAGTACTTC. Its translation is CASTWTGSYEQYF.

V usage is TRBV5-8 and J usage is TRBJ2-3, with D possibly matching TRBD2 (5 bases). Between the trimmed V and J ends, which lost 4 bases and 2 bases, there was a span of 14 bases. Germline CDR1 reads SGHTS; CDR2 reads YDEGEE. The CDR3 has 15 amino acids. CDR3 protein: CASSKRGIYTDTQYF. The CDR3 DNA follows: TGTGCCAGCAGCAAACGGGGAATTTACACAGATACGCAGTATTTT.

This chain joins TRBV9 and TRBJ2-2; TRBD2 is a possible D gene (5 bases). From germline, CDR1 is SGDLS and CDR2 YYNGEE. The V end was cut by 0 bases, the J end by 8 bases, with 8 bases between. The CDR3 is 13 residues long. CDR3 loop: CASSVAGVGELFF. DNA for the CDR3: TGTGCCAGCAGCGTAGCCGGGGTTGGGGAGCTGTTTTTT.

This clone was counted once. The chain uses TRBV7-8 and TRBJ1-2; 7 nucleotides line up with TRBD1. This CDR3 has 18 amino acids. V gave up 4 bases and J gave up 5 bases; unmatched junction bases: 19. Germline loops: CDR1 SGHVS, CDR2 FQNEAQ. The DNA for the CDR3 is TGTGCCAGCAGCTCCAATCACAGGGGTCTCACCAACGTTTATGGCTACACCTTC. Protein product: CASSSNHRGLTNVYGYTF.

This clone was seen a single time. V gene TRBV14 combines with J gene TRBJ1-1, with D perhaps matching TRBD1 (5 bases). There are 15 residues in the CDR3. The germline V and J ends were trimmed by 4 bases and 0 bases, with 12 bases remaining between them. Germline CDR1 is SGHDN and CDR2 is FVKESK. CDR3 bases: TGTGCCAGCAGCCGAGCGGGACGGCTGAACACTGAAGCTTTCTTT. This codes for CASSRAGRLNTEAFF.

CDR3 in amino acids: CASSLDRDYEQYF. The CDR3 nucleotides are TGCGCCAGCAGCTTGGACAGGGACTACGAGCAGTACTTC. V gene TRBV5-1 combines with J gene TRBJ2-7, with a tentative D call TRBD1 (6 bases). The V gene's germline CDR1 is SGHRS and CDR2 YFSETQ. The V and J ends lost 0 bases and 3 bases respectively, with 7 bases between them. The CDR3 extends over 13 amino acids.

The J gene is TRBJ1-3, the V gene TRBV2, with D possibly matching TRBD1 (6 bases). Germline lookup yields CDR1 SNHLY and CDR2 FYNNEI. Trimming left V 9 bases short and J 2 bases short, with 11 bases between. The CDR3 sequence is 13 residues long. The CDR3 region is CASNRVAGNTIYF. DNA of the CDR3: TGTGCCAGTAACAGGGTCGCTGGAAACACCATATATTTT.